Below, 28 T cell receptor beta chains from the same sample are listed, as sequenced in a study of T cells after yellow fever vaccination. One entry per CDR3 protein results from TCRdb running MiXCR on the 5' RACE reads. The table has tens of thousands of distinct CDR3 sequences, about 7.7% seen once. The sample was CD8+ T cells sorted from PBMCs, taken on the day of the yellow fever booster vaccination. These receptors came from a man younger than 45 who received the YFV17D yellow fever vaccine.

There are many counts of this clonotype. This chain joins TRBV20-1 and TRBJ2-1; 9 positions agree with TRBD2. Per the germline V gene, CDR1 is DFQATT and CDR2 is SNEGSKA (reference sequence). CDR3 length equals 13 residues. After removal of 4 bases from V and 7 bases from J, the junction contained 5 bases not matched to a gene. CDR3 sequence: CSANSGSGNEQFF. In DNA, the CDR3 is TGCAGTGCTAATAGCGGGAGTGGTAATGAGCAGTTCTTC.

This clonotype came up a few times. The chain carries TRBV27 and TRBJ2-7; D is possibly TRBD2 (6 bases). Between the trimmed V and J ends, which lost 10 bases and 0 bases, there was a span of 10 bases. From germline, CDR1 is MNHEY and CDR2 SMNVEV (reference sequence). This CDR3 comprises 12 residues. This CDR3 is CATYGSSYEQYF. For the CDR3, the DNA is TGTGCCACTTACGGGAGCTCCTACGAGCAGTACTTC.

This clonotype was observed a few times. This chain uses TRBV6-5 with TRBJ2-1, with 7 bases fitting TRBD1. Per the germline V gene, CDR1 is MNHEY and CDR2 is SVGAGI. This CDR3 region has 17 residues. V was pared by 4 bases and J by 5 bases, with 14 bases of the junction left unmatched. The CDR3 sequence: CASSSLRQGLKHNEQFF. The DNA for the CDR3 is TGTGCCAGCAGTTCATTACGACAGGGATTGAAGCACAATGAGCAGTTCTTC.

The V call is TRBV13, the J call TRBJ2-2; D is unclear. V was shortened by 6 bases and J by 6 bases, with 8 bases between the two germline ends. CDR1 is PRHDT and CDR2 is FYEKMQ in the germline V gene (reference sequence). The CDR3 length is 12 residues. In DNA form, the CDR3 reads TGTGCCAGCAGTCAGCCAGCCGGGGAGCTGTTTTTT. Amino acid sequence: CASSQPAGELFF.

This clonotype occurred a few times. The V and J genes are TRBV4-3 and TRBJ1-5, with D perhaps matching TRBD1 (6 bases). This CDR3 region has 17 residues. Trimming stripped 0 bases from V and 6 bases from J, with 18 bases between. The germline gives CDR1 LGHNA, CDR2 YSLEER. The CDR3 loop is CASSQELTGLIGQPQHF. The CDR3 nucleotides read TGCGCCAGCAGCCAAGAACTGACAGGCTTGATCGGTCAGCCCCAGCATTTT.

This clonotype appeared many times. V usage is TRBV5-8 and J usage is TRBJ2-2, with 8 bases lining up with TRBD1. The CDR3 sequence is 16 residues long. CDR1 is SGHTS and CDR2 is YDEGEE in the germline V gene. Trimming removed 4 bases from V and 6 bases from J; junction bases left unmatched: 11. CDR3 nucleotide sequence: TGTGCCAGCAGCGTTGGGCAGGGGGCCTTAGCCGGGGAGCTGTTTTTT. Amino acid sequence: CASSVGQGALAGELFF.

This clonotype was recorded many times. The CDR3 bases are TGTGCCAGCAGCTCCTTGGACGGGAGCACAGATACGCAGTATTTT. Translating gives CASSSLDGSTDTQYF. The rearrangement joins TRBV7-2 to TRBJ2-3; D gene ambiguous. CDR3 length: 15 residues. The germline gives CDR1 SGHTA, CDR2 FQGNSA. The germline V and J ends were trimmed by 4 bases and 0 bases, with 11 bases remaining between them.

In its sample, this clonotype was seen a few times. The genes are TRBV6-6 and TRBJ2-7; unclear D gene. The V end lost 5 bases, the J end lost 5 bases, and 4 bases lay between the germline ends. Germline-derived CDR1 and CDR2 are MNHNY and SVGAGI (reference sequence). The CDR3 loop spans 10 amino acids. The chain's CDR3 is CASSHHEQYF. CDR3 DNA sequence: TGTGCCAGCAGTCACCACGAGCAGTACTTC.

The chain links TRBV5-1 to TRBJ1-1; TRBD1 is a possible D gene (5 bases). Trimming left V 3 bases short and J 3 bases short, with 9 bases between. The germline V gene has CDR1 SGHRS and CDR2 YFSETQ. The CDR3 runs to 13 residues. The CDR3 DNA reads TGCGCCAGCAGCTCCCCGGGGGACACTGAAGCTTTCTTT. This encodes CASSSPGDTEAFF. Combining the CDR3 with reference TRBV5-1 and TRBJ1-1 gives the whole variable domain KAGVTQTPRYLIKTRGQQVTLSCSPISGHRSVSWYQQTPGQGLQFLFEYFSETQRNKGNFPGRFSGRQFSNSRSEMNVSTLELGDSALYLCASSSPGDTEAFFGQGTRLTVV.

As concerns this clonotype: Compared with germline, one end of the junction differs, possibly owing to a read error. V gene TRBV29-1 combines with J gene TRBJ2-5; 7 bases fit TRBD2. Germline lookup yields CDR1 SQVTM and CDR2 ANQGSEA. This CDR3 comprises 13 residues. In DNA, the CDR3 is TGCAGCGTTCTTGCGGGAGACCATGAGACCCAGTACTTC. Protein product: CSVLAGDHETQYF.

This clonotype showed up many times. This chain uses TRBV29-1 with TRBJ2-3, with 7 bases matching TRBD2. Germline V lookup: CDR1 SQVTM, CDR2 ANQGSEA. This CDR3 comprises 12 residues. Losses at the gene ends were 8 bases for V and 3 bases for J; bases not matched to a gene: 5. CDR3 loop: CSILRGTDTQYF. The DNA for the CDR3 is TGCAGCATCCTGCGGGGGACAGATACGCAGTATTTT.

The chain joins TRBV28 to TRBJ2-5; 10 bases fit TRBD2. This CDR3 spans 16 amino acids. V trimming: 7 bases; J trimming: 2 bases; junction bases outside the gene matches: 10. Germline CDR1 MDHEN, CDR2 SYDVKM. CDR3 residues: CASISPGLAQQETQYF. CDR3 DNA: TGTGCCAGCATCTCCCCGGGACTAGCGCAACAAGAGACCCAGTACTTC.

This clonotype was picked up a small number of times. V gene TRBV15 combines with J gene TRBJ2-3; maybe TRBD2 (5 bases). Per the germline V gene, CDR1 is LNHNV and CDR2 is YYDKDF (reference sequence). Trimming pared 3 bases from V and 0 bases from J, leaving 16 bases between. The CDR3 extends over 17 amino acids. The CDR3 region is CATSSFSVEASTDTQYF. As DNA, the CDR3 is TGTGCCACCAGCAGTTTTTCCGTGGAGGCTAGCACAGATACGCAGTATTTT.

In regard to this clonotype: Mismatch with germline at one junction end may stem from a read error. This chain joins TRBV15 and TRBJ2-3; TRBD2 aligns across 14 bases. This CDR3 has 19 amino acids. From germline, CDR1 is LNHNV and CDR2 YYDKDF (reference sequence). Written as DNA, the CDR3 is TGTGTCACCAGCAACCTGCCCGGGACTAGCGGGAGTAAATCGGATACGCAGTATTTT. The encoded protein is CVTSNLPGTSGSKSDTQYF.

V usage is TRBV20-1 and J usage is TRBJ2-1, with D perhaps TRBD2 (6 bases). In germline, CDR1 is DFQATT, CDR2 SNEGSKA (reference sequence). This CDR3 is built from 15 residues. Deletions cut 1 base from V and 3 bases from J, with 13 bases between. Written as DNA, the CDR3 is TGCAGTGCTAGAGCCCCGGACGGGAGCTACAATGAGCAGTTCTTC. It yields the protein CSARAPDGSYNEQFF.

This clonotype was observed at least ten times. This chain joins TRBV30 and TRBJ2-1; D is possibly TRBD2 (6 bases). V was clipped by 4 bases and J by 2 bases, with 12 bases between them. This CDR3 comprises 14 residues. Germline V lookup: CDR1 GTSNPN, CDR2 SVGIG (reference sequence). The CDR3 spells CAWIPGSAYNEQFF. The CDR3 nucleotides are TGTGCCTGGATCCCCGGGAGCGCCTACAATGAGCAGTTCTTC.

This clonotype was counted many times. This chain joins TRBV11-2 and TRBJ1-1; the match to TRBD1 covers 8 bases. CDR1 and CDR2 from the germline V gene are SGHAT and FQNNGV. V trimming: 5 bases; J trimming: 0 bases; junction bases outside the gene matches: 8. This CDR3 region has 16 residues. DNA for the CDR3: TGTGCCAGCAGCCCGGGGACAGGATTCATGAACACTGAAGCTTTCTTT. This gives the protein CASSPGTGFMNTEAFF.

The sample holds a few counts of this clonotype. This rearrangement joins TRBV19 to TRBJ2-1, with a tentative D call TRBD2 (5 bases). Germline CDR1 reads LNHDA; CDR2 reads SQIVND (reference sequence). V lost 5 bases and J 7 bases, leaving 9 bases between the germline ends. The CDR3 consists of 12 residues. As DNA, the CDR3 is TGTGCCAGTAGTCCGTTAGCGAATGAGCAGTTCTTC. Translated: CASSPLANEQFF. Using reference TRBV19 and TRBJ2-1 for the parts outside the CDR3, the full variable domain is DGGITQSPKYLFRKEGQNVTLSCEQNLNHDAMYWYRQDPGQGLRLIYYSQIVNDFQKGDIAEGYSVSREKKESFPLTVTSAQKNPTAFYLCASSPLANEQFFGPGTRLTVL.

The chain joins TRBV7-2 to TRBJ2-4, with D possibly matching TRBD2 (5 bases). Germline V lookup: CDR1 SGHTA, CDR2 FQGNSA. Deletions cut 3 bases from V and 6 bases from J, with 15 bases between. CDR3 length equals 15 residues. The DNA for the CDR3 is TGTGCCAGCAGCTTGGGTACTAGTTCCGGAAACATTCAGTACTTC. Its protein is CASSLGTSSGNIQYF.

This clonotype was seen only a few times. The chain is built from TRBV6-1 and TRBJ2-7; D unresolved. The CDR3 has 13 residues. Between the trimmed V and J ends, which lost 0 bases and 3 bases, there was a span of 6 bases. CDR1 MNHNS and CDR2 SASEGT come from the germline V gene. In nucleotides, the CDR3 is TGTGCCAGCAGTGAAGCCCTAGTCTACGAGCAGTACTTC. This gives the protein CASSEALVYEQYF.

V usage is TRBV4-3 and J usage is TRBJ1-5, with D unclear. Germline assignment: CDR1 LGHNA and CDR2 YSLEER. The CDR3 length is 17 residues. V gave up 0 bases and J gave up 6 bases, with 18 bases separating them. The CDR3 region is CASSQDFAGVGGQPQHF. DNA for the CDR3: TGCGCCAGCAGCCAAGATTTTGCGGGCGTTGGTGGTCAGCCCCAGCATTTT.

This clonotype has only a few counts. This chain links TRBV7-2 with TRBJ2-7; weak D call: TRBD2 (6 bases). The CDR3 covers 15 residues. Between the trimmed V and J ends, which lost 1 base and 7 bases, there was a span of 17 bases. Germline CDR1 is SGHTA and CDR2 is FQGNSA. In DNA, the CDR3 is TGTGCCAGCAGCTTAGTAAGTTCCGCGGCGGGGGAGCAGTACTTC. This codes for CASSLVSSAAGEQYF. Drawing the rest from reference TRBV7-2 and TRBJ2-7, the complete variable domain is GAGVSQSPSNKVTEKGKDVELRCDPISGHTALYWYRQSLGQGLEFLIYFQGNSAPDKSGLPSDRFSAERTGGSVSTLTIQRTQQEDSAVYLCASSLVSSAAGEQYFGPGTRLTVT.

This clonotype was seen a few times. V gene TRBV29-1 combines with J gene TRBJ2-3; D might be TRBD1 (5 bases). V gave up 0 bases and J gave up 6 bases, with 25 bases separating them. The CDR3 contains 18 residues. The V gene's germline CDR1 is SQVTM and CDR2 ANQGSEA. The CDR3 DNA sequence: TGCAGCGTTGAAGAGGAAGACAGCCCGAGTTTTTTGGTGGATACGCAGTATTTT. Translating it yields CSVEEEDSPSFLVDTQYF.

Many counts were recorded for this clonotype. This rearrangement joins TRBV5-1 to TRBJ2-2; unclear D gene. CDR1 and CDR2 (germline): SGHRS, YFSETQ. The CDR3 totals 12 residues. V was clipped by 2 bases and J by 7 bases, with 6 bases between them. The CDR3: CASSFRSGELFF. In DNA, the CDR3 is TGCGCCAGCAGCTTTAGAAGCGGGGAGCTGTTTTTT. The full variable domain, its missing parts supplied by reference TRBV5-1 and TRBJ2-2, is KAGVTQTPRYLIKTRGQQVTLSCSPISGHRSVSWYQQTPGQGLQFLFEYFSETQRNKGNFPGRFSGRQFSNSRSEMNVSTLELGDSALYLCASSFRSGELFFGEGSRLTVL.

The chain carries TRBV7-3 and TRBJ2-2; a possible D gene is TRBD1 (5 bases). Germline loops: CDR1 SGHTA, CDR2 FQGTGA. The CDR3 loop spans 15 amino acids. V lost 4 bases and J 0 bases, leaving 9 bases between the germline ends. The CDR3 is CASSSMTANTGELFF. CDR3 sequence (DNA): TGTGCCAGCAGCTCGATGACAGCGAACACCGGGGAGCTGTTTTTT.

The chain combines TRBV6-1 with TRBJ2-7, with 9 bases that match TRBD2. The CDR3 length is 16 residues. Trimming took 5 bases from V and 2 from J; bases not matched to a gene: 10. Germline V gene sequence: CDR1 MNHNS, CDR2 SASEGT. This chain's CDR3 is CASSPSLAGLTYEQYF. For the CDR3, the DNA is TGTGCCAGCAGTCCTTCCCTAGCGGGACTTACCTACGAGCAGTACTTC.

This clonotype showed up many times. The chain links TRBV15 to TRBJ2-5; 11 nucleotides match TRBD2. CDR1 is LNHNV and CDR2 is YYDKDF in the germline V gene (reference sequence). The CDR3 loop spans 15 amino acids. Trimming at V came to 5 bases and at J to 3 bases, leaving 5 bases not matched to a gene. In nucleotides, the CDR3 is TGTGCCACCAGCCCCCTTAGCGGGAGGGAAGAGACCCAGTACTTC. Translating it yields CATSPLSGREETQYF. The full variable domain, in which reference TRBV15 and TRBJ2-5 provide the parts outside the CDR3, is DAMVIQNPRYQVTQFGKPVTLSCSQTLNHNVMYWYQQKSSQAPKLLFHYYDKDFNNEADTPDNFQSRRPNTSFCFLDIRSPGLGDTAMYLCATSPLSGREETQYFGPGTRLLVL.

In this sample, this clonotype turned up a few times. This sequence joins TRBV4-2 and TRBJ2-2, with 8 bases identical to TRBD2. The CDR3 totals 17 residues. Germline CDR1 is LGHNA and CDR2 is YNFKEQ. V lost 0 bases to trimming and J lost 6 bases; unmatched junction nucleotides: 9. CDR3 loop: CASSQESSGLKAGELFF. The CDR3 region has the DNA TGTGCCAGCAGCCAAGAGTCTAGCGGGCTCAAGGCCGGGGAGCTGTTTTTT.